Presented here are 17 T cell receptor beta chains from one specimen sequenced in a study of cytomegalovirus exposure and HLA in healthy donors. The PCR made use of 60 Vbeta and 13 Jbeta primers. Data came from immunoSEQ multiplex PCR; TCRdb stores just in-frame clones and leaves some out. This table holds 150,000 to 200,000 clones, about 80% found once. The sequencing sample was made of PBMCs. The receptors come from a man in his 60s in good health and CMV-seronegative.

The chain recombines TRBV19 with TRBJ2-2; 9 positions agree with TRBD2. CDR3 size: 13 residues. CDR1 and CDR2 from the germline V gene are LNHDA and SQIVND (reference sequence). After removal of 10 bases from V and 6 bases from J, the junction contained 6 bases not matched to a gene. The CDR3 here is CATSQRGAGELFF. In nucleotides, the CDR3 is TGTGCCACCTCCCAGCGGGGGGCCGGGGAGCTGTTTTTT.

In this sample, this clone turned up a few times. The chain uses TRBV28 and TRBJ2-7; 16 bases agree with TRBD2. This CDR3 contains 16 residues. The V and J ends lost 8 bases and 3 bases, in that order; junction bases with no gene match: 7. Germline V gene lookup returns CDR1 MDHEN and CDR2 SYDVKM. The CDR3 sequence is CASAEGLAGGYYEQYF. As DNA, the CDR3 is TGTGCCAGCGCCGAGGGACTAGCGGGAGGGTACTACGAGCAGTACTTC.

Here the CDR3 DNA reads TGTGCCAGCAGCTTTGGAGGGGGCCTGGAGCCCCAGCATTTT. As protein: CASSFGGGLEPQHF. The gene calls are TRBV5-4 and TRBJ1-5, with 7 positions matching TRBD1. Germline assignment: CDR1 SGHNT and CDR2 YYREEE (reference sequence). This CDR3 has 14 residues. Germline trimming cut 2 bases from V and 8 bases from J; bases unmatched to any gene: 7.

This clone was detected a few times. The chain combines TRBV27 with TRBJ2-7; D perhaps matches TRBD1 (6 bases). V lost 2 bases, J lost 6 bases, and 14 bases lay in between. This CDR3 spans 14 amino acids. Per germline, CDR1 MNHEY and CDR2 SMNVEV (reference sequence). The CDR3 sequence is CASSLGWGLGEQYF. The CDR3 coding sequence is TGTGCCAGCAGTTTAGGGTGGGGGCTTGGCGAGCAGTACTTC.

CDR3 amino acids: CASSDWTSGGAITNEQFF. DNA of the CDR3: TGTGCCAGCAGTGACTGGACTAGCGGGGGGGCTATCACCAATGAGCAGTTCTTC. This rearrangement joins TRBV2 to TRBJ2-1; TRBD2 matches at 15 bases. Trimming took 3 bases from V and 6 from J; bases not matched to a gene: 9. This CDR3 region has 18 residues. CDR1 and CDR2 (germline): SNHLY, FYNNEI. Full variable domain (rest looked up from reference TRBV2 and TRBJ2-1): EPEVTQTPSHQVTQMGQEVILRCVPISNHLYFYWYRQILGQKVEFLVSFYNNEISEKSEIFDDQFSVERPDGSNFTLKIRSTKLEDSAMYFCASSDWTSGGAITNEQFFGPGTRLTVL.

This clone was counted only a few times. This chain links TRBV19 with TRBJ1-5; no clear D gene. This CDR3 is built from 14 residues. Germline V gene sequence: CDR1 LNHDA, CDR2 SQIVND (reference sequence). V dropped 3 bases and J dropped 5 bases, with 11 bases sitting between them. CDR3 in amino acids: CASSMSKGDQPQHF. The CDR3 DNA reads TGTGCCAGTAGTATGTCCAAAGGAGATCAGCCCCAGCATTTT. The entire variable domain, with the rest obtained from reference TRBV19 and TRBJ1-5, is as follows: DGGITQSPKYLFRKEGQNVTLSCEQNLNHDAMYWYRQDPGQGLRLIYYSQIVNDFQKGDIAEGYSVSREKKESFPLTVTSAQKNPTAFYLCASSMSKGDQPQHFGDGTRLSIL.

The V gene is TRBV18, the J gene TRBJ1-2; 8 bases fit TRBD1. The CDR3 has 17 amino acids. Trimming cost V 1 base and J 0 bases; bases outside gene matches: 7. From germline, CDR1 is KGHSH and CDR2 LQKENI. The chain's CDR3 is CASSPLLTGEANYGYTF. CDR3 in DNA: TGTGCCAGCTCACCACTCCTGACAGGGGAAGCTAACTATGGCTACACCTTC.

This clone has just a few counts. V and J are TRBV5-5 and TRBJ1-3; 9 bases are a match to TRBD1. V lost 3 bases to trimming and J lost 1 base; unmatched junction nucleotides: 5. The CDR3 totals 16 residues. CDR1 is SGHKS and CDR2 is YYEKEE in the germline V gene (reference sequence). As DNA, the CDR3 is TGTGCCAGCAGCTATACAGGGGGCGCGTCTGGAAACACCATATATTTT. It yields the protein CASSYTGGASGNTIYF.

The chain employs TRBV5-6 and TRBJ1-4; possible D gene TRBD1, 6 bases. The CDR3 is 14 amino acids. Germline V gene sequence: CDR1 SGHDT, CDR2 YYEEEE. V lost 7 bases and J lost 8, with 18 bases in between. As DNA, the CDR3 is TGTGCCAGCGCTTTAGGGGGAATCGGCGAAAAACTGTTTTTT. Protein product: CASALGGIGEKLFF.

This clone appeared once. The rearrangement uses TRBV19 and TRBJ2-5; D possibly corresponds to TRBD2 (6 bases). V lost 1 base to trimming and J lost 4 bases, with 13 bases between them. Germline lookup yields CDR1 LNHDA and CDR2 SQIVND (reference sequence). The CDR3 contains 15 residues. The DNA of the CDR3 is TGTGCCAGTAGTATAGCGACGGGGGTAGTAGAGACCCAGTACTTC. Protein: CASSIATGVVETQYF.

The V and J genes are TRBV5-1 and TRBJ2-1, with TRBD1 identical over 7 bases. V was pared by 0 bases and J by 7 bases, with 7 bases of the junction left unmatched. The CDR3 totals 15 residues. Germline CDR1 reads SGHRS; CDR2 reads YFSETQ. CDR3 sequence (DNA): TGCGCCAGCAGCTTGGTTGGACAGGAGTGGAATGAGCAGTTCTTC. It translates to CASSLVGQEWNEQFF.

In DNA form, the CDR3 reads TGCGCCAGCAGCCCCGAGGGGACAGGGGCCCCTTGGTCCCTCCACTTT. Translating gives CASSPEGTGAPWSLHF. The chain links TRBV5-1 to TRBJ1-6; 10 positions match TRBD1. The CDR3 is made up of 16 amino acids. The junction had 15 bases not matched to a gene; V was cut back by 4 bases and J by 14 bases. CDR1 and CDR2 (germline): SGHRS, YFSETQ.

The DNA for the CDR3 is TGCGCCAGCAGCTTTTTACTCAGGGACTCCTACGAGCAGTACTTC. Its protein is CASSFLLRDSYEQYF. The chain uses TRBV5-1 and TRBJ2-5, with D possibly TRBD1 on 5 matching bases. The end of the DNA is better explained by TRBJ2-7, so the J call may be wrong. Germline CDR1 and CDR2: SGHRS and YFSETQ. There are 15 residues in the CDR3.

The table lists this clone with a few counts. This chain uses TRBV5-1 with TRBJ2-5, with 9 bases aligning to TRBD2. The germline V gene encodes CDR1 SGHRS and CDR2 YFSETQ. This CDR3 has 16 residues. V lost 7 bases and J lost 5; bases outside the gene matches: 15. The CDR3 spells CASSGGAGGILETQYF. CDR3 DNA: TGCGCCAGCTCCGGGGGAGCGGGGGGCATTCTTGAGACCCAGTACTTC.

The V and J genes are TRBV27 and TRBJ2-1; D not certain. Germline V gene lookup returns CDR1 MNHEY and CDR2 SMNVEV (reference sequence). The CDR3 contains 13 residues. Trimming took 5 bases from V and 5 from J, leaving 10 bases between them. CDR3 DNA: TGTGCCAGCAGTCTCTTAGCTAACAATGAGCAGTTCTTC. It yields the protein CASSLLANNEQFF.

The gene calls are TRBV28 and TRBJ2-7, with TRBD1 identical over 8 bases. Germline-derived CDR1 and CDR2 are MDHEN and SYDVKM. The CDR3 totals 13 residues. The V and J ends lost 4 bases and 7 bases, in that order; junction bases with no gene match: 6. In DNA, the CDR3 is TGTGCCAGCAGTTCCGGACAGGGCTGGGAGCAGTACTTC. Protein: CASSSGQGWEQYF.

The J gene is TRBJ1-6, the V gene TRBV5-1; TRBD1 matches at 8 bases. Per the germline V gene, CDR1 is SGHRS and CDR2 is YFSETQ. This CDR3 is 14 amino acids long. Trimming took 5 bases from V and 10 from J; bases not matched to a gene: 8. The CDR3 region has the DNA TGCGCCAGCAGAGGACAGGGACAGGAATCACCCCTCCACTTT. Its translation: CASRGQGQESPLHF.